One and the same sample provided the 23 T cell receptor beta chains below, sequenced in a study of blood T cell repertoires in COVID-19. Assay: immunoSEQ multiplex PCR; the TCRdb copy retains only in-frame clones and omits some. The sample holds some 180,000 clones, 79% seen once. The sample was peripheral blood. The receptors derive from a woman in her thirties or forties with COVID-19, enrolled during active disease.

The chain carries TRBV18 and TRBJ1-1; TRBD1 aligns across 7 bases. Germline loops: CDR1 KGHSH, CDR2 LQKENI. The CDR3 consists of 13 residues. Losses at the gene ends were 2 bases for V and 7 bases for J; bases not matched to a gene: 4. This CDR3 is CASSPTGVGEAFF. The CDR3, as DNA: TGTGCCAGCTCACCAACAGGGGTCGGTGAAGCTTTCTTT.

This chain joins TRBV19 and TRBJ1-4, with D uncertain. Trimming stripped 7 bases from V and 8 bases from J, with 14 bases between. Looked up from germline, CDR1 is LNHDA and CDR2 is SQIVND (reference sequence). The CDR3 sequence is 13 residues long. As DNA, the CDR3 is TGTGCCAGTATCCGACTCCCGGGGGAAAAACTGTTTTTT. Protein sequence: CASIRLPGEKLFF.

The CDR3 loop is CASSQDDITYEQYF. The CDR3 DNA sequence: TGTGCCAGCAGCCAAGATGACATAACCTACGAGCAGTACTTC. V and J are TRBV3-1 (or the pseudogene TRBV3-2) and TRBJ2-7, with D unclear. V dropped 0 bases and J dropped 2 bases, with 8 bases sitting between them. The CDR3 is made up of 14 amino acids. Germline V lookup: CDR1 LGHDT, CDR2 YNNKEL (reference sequence).

V gene TRBV10-3 combines with J gene TRBJ1-3, with 10 nucleotides matching TRBD1. V shed 0 bases and J 0 bases; nucleotides not matched to a gene: 8. The CDR3 sequence is 19 residues long. CDR1 and CDR2 (germline): ENHRY, SYGVKD. Written as DNA, the CDR3 is TGTGCCATCAGTGAGTCCGGGACAGGGGTTCTTCTCTCTGGAAACACCATATATTTT. Its translation: CAISESGTGVLLSGNTIYF.

The gene calls are TRBV7-9 and TRBJ2-3; 7 positions agree with TRBD1. CDR1 and CDR2 from the germline V gene are SEHNR and FQNEAQ (reference sequence). This CDR3 contains 15 residues. V shed 5 bases, J shed 2 bases, and the junction held 7 bases outside the gene matches. CDR3 bases: TGTGCCAGCAGCCCCCGGGACAGAGACACAGATACGCAGTATTTT. This encodes CASSPRDRDTDTQYF.

The chain has TRBV19 and TRBJ1-5, with 7 bases matching TRBD1. The V gene end was trimmed by 1 base and the J gene end by 7 bases; junction bases not matched to a gene: 7. The CDR3 runs 15 residues. The germline gives CDR1 LNHDA, CDR2 SQIVND (reference sequence). CDR3 in amino acids: CASSIGQGNAQPQHF. CDR3 DNA sequence: TGTGCCAGTAGTATAGGACAGGGCAACGCCCAGCCCCAGCATTTT.

The chain couples TRBV5-4 to TRBJ1-1; TRBD1 is a possible D gene (6 bases). V was trimmed by 0 bases and J by 1 base, leaving 13 bases between them. In germline, CDR1 is SGHNT, CDR2 YYREEE (reference sequence). This CDR3 has 16 amino acids. CDR3 region: CASSLGPGQQNTEAFF. CDR3 DNA sequence: TGTGCCAGCAGCTTGGGCCCCGGACAGCAGAACACTGAAGCTTTCTTT.

This chain links TRBV9 with TRBJ1-1; D unclear. The CDR3 has 16 residues. Germline assignment: CDR1 SGDLS and CDR2 YYNGEE. V lost 4 bases and J 3 bases, leaving 19 bases between the germline ends. The CDR3 spells CASSRGPSQEDTEAFF. DNA of the CDR3: TGTGCCAGCAGCCGCGGGCCGAGTCAAGAAGACACTGAAGCTTTCTTT.

The V gene is TRBV19, the J gene TRBJ2-7, with 8 bases fitting TRBD1. This CDR3 has 13 residues. Germline V gives CDR1 LNHDA, CDR2 SQIVND (reference sequence). J lost 2 bases, V lost 3 bases, and 0 bases had no gene match. Written as DNA, the CDR3 is TGTGCCAGTAGTATGACAGGGGCCTACGAGCAGTACTTC. Translation: CASSMTGAYEQYF.

The chain employs TRBV7-8 and TRBJ2-1; D uncertain. The CDR3 spans 13 residues. The germline V and J ends were trimmed by 1 base and 3 bases, with 4 bases remaining between them. Germline CDR1 reads SGHVS; CDR2 reads FQNEAQ. The CDR3 region is CASSLGYYNEQFF. The CDR3 DNA is TGTGCCAGCAGCTTAGGCTACTACAATGAGCAGTTCTTC.

This clone was observed once. V is TRBV3-1 (or the pseudogene TRBV3-2) and J is TRBJ2-3; D not certain. CDR1 is LGHDT, CDR2 YNNKEL, per germline (reference sequence). V was pared by 2 bases and J by 4 bases, with 4 bases between. This CDR3 is 12 amino acids long. The CDR3 coding sequence is TGTGCCAGCAGCCAACGTCCAGATACGCAGTATTTT. Translated, it gives CASSQRPDTQYF.

The V and J genes are TRBV27 and TRBJ2-1; a weak D match, TRBD2 (5 bases). Looked up from germline, CDR1 is MNHEY and CDR2 is SMNVEV (reference sequence). Trimming shortened V by 5 bases and J by 10 bases, and 12 bases separated the two germline ends. The CDR3 is made up of 12 amino acids. CDR3 bases: TGTGCCAGCAGTCTACTAGAGGGAGAGCAGTTCTTC. This codes for CASSLLEGEQFF.

The chain uses TRBV11-1 and TRBJ2-7; 8 bases are shared with TRBD1. V was pared by 3 bases and J by 7 bases, with 8 bases of the junction left unmatched. CDR3 length: 14 residues. CDR1 and CDR2 (germline): SGHAT, FQDESV (reference sequence). CDR3 bases: TGTGCCAGCAGCTTCCGGACAGGGCTGCAGGAGCAGTACTTC. This translates into CASSFRTGLQEQYF.

The chain carries TRBV5-1 and TRBJ2-2; D possibly corresponds to TRBD1 (5 bases). The V end was cut by 0 bases, the J end by 5 bases, with 11 bases between. Germline V CDR1 and CDR2: SGHRS, YFSETQ. The CDR3 runs to 15 residues. The CDR3 DNA sequence: TGCGCCAGCAGCTTGGAGCCCCAGGGTACCGGGGAGCTGTTTTTT. Translated, it gives CASSLEPQGTGELFF.

This chain links TRBV5-1 with TRBJ1-4; weak D call: TRBD1 (6 bases). Trimming took off 2 bases at V and 1 base at J, with 21 bases between the two ends. CDR3 length: 19 amino acids. The germline V gene encodes CDR1 SGHRS and CDR2 YFSETQ. The CDR3 loop reads CASSLKGGGDRRTNEKLFF. DNA for the CDR3: TGCGCCAGCAGCTTAAAGGGAGGGGGGGACCGCCGAACTAATGAAAAACTGTTTTTT.

This rearrangement joins TRBV27 to TRBJ2-4, with D tentatively TRBD1 (6 bases). The CDR3 has 18 residues. Germline V gene sequence: CDR1 MNHEY, CDR2 SMNVEV (reference sequence). V shed 2 bases and J shed 0 bases, with 17 bases lying between them. CDR3 loop: CASSLSRTAFLAKNIQYF. CDR3 nucleotide sequence: TGTGCCAGCAGTTTAAGTCGGACAGCATTTCTAGCCAAAAACATTCAGTACTTC.

The V gene is TRBV9, the J gene TRBJ2-3; a possible D gene is TRBD2 (5 bases). V gave up 3 bases and J gave up 0 bases, with 11 bases separating them. The CDR3 consists of 15 residues. Germline values: CDR1 SGDLS, CDR2 YYNGEE. The CDR3 nucleotides read TGTGCCAGCAGCGCCGGGGTGAGGAGCACAGATACGCAGTATTTT. Its translation is CASSAGVRSTDTQYF.

The genes are TRBV3-1 (or the pseudogene TRBV3-2) and TRBJ2-7, with no clear D. The CDR3 covers 15 residues. Per germline, CDR1 LGHDT and CDR2 YNNKEL (reference sequence). Between the trimmed V and J ends, which lost 4 bases and 0 bases, there was a span of 13 bases. The CDR3 loop is CASSRRELLSYEQYF. The CDR3 nucleotides read TGTGCCAGCAGCCGCCGCGAACTACTCTCCTACGAGCAGTACTTC.

The chain links TRBV6-6 to TRBJ2-5, with TRBD2 matching over 8 bases. The V segment lost 8 bases and the J segment 2 bases; nucleotides outside the gene matches: 10. Germline lookup yields CDR1 MNHNY and CDR2 SVGAGI (reference sequence). The CDR3 loop spans 15 amino acids. CDR3 nucleotides: TGTGCCAGCTCTATCGGGGGGGGGCGTCAAGAGACCCAGTACTTC. Translation: CASSIGGGRQETQYF.

This rearrangement joins TRBV3-1 (or the pseudogene TRBV3-2) to TRBJ1-2; unclear D gene. This CDR3 region has 14 residues. V was clipped by 5 bases and J by 4 bases, with 14 bases between them. The germline V gene encodes CDR1 LGHDT and CDR2 YNNKEL (reference sequence). This CDR3 is CASSDKGDTYGYTF. The CDR3 coding sequence is TGTGCCAGCAGCGACAAAGGTGACACCTATGGCTACACCTTC.

V gene TRBV7-3 combines with J gene TRBJ2-1; the match to TRBD2 covers 7 bases. Germline assignment: CDR1 SGHTA and CDR2 FQGTGA. J was trimmed by 11 bases and V by 1 base; bases with no gene match: 14. This CDR3 comprises 16 residues. CDR3 DNA: TGTGCCAGCAGCTTAAATAGTCTAGCGGTTGGGACCAAGCAGTTCTTC. Translating it yields CASSLNSLAVGTKQFF.

To note about this clone: Other DNA sequences from this sample encode an identical CDR3 as well. This chain joins TRBV28 and TRBJ2-7; a possible D gene is TRBD2 (5 bases). The V and J ends lost 1 base and 3 bases respectively, with 13 bases between them. The CDR3 length is 15 residues. From germline, CDR1 is MDHEN and CDR2 SYDVKM. Here the CDR3 reads CASSLYGGARYEQYF. The CDR3 region has the DNA TGTGCCAGCAGTTTATACGGAGGTGCCCGCTACGAGCAGTACTTC.

The chain employs TRBV6-5 and TRBJ1-2; 7 bases align to TRBD1. The CDR3 is 15 residues long. Per germline, CDR1 MNHEY and CDR2 SVGAGI. V shed 4 bases and J 2 bases; nucleotides not matched to a gene: 7. Here the CDR3 reads CASSSPPTGNYGYTF. DNA for the CDR3: TGTGCCAGCAGTTCGCCGCCGACAGGGAACTATGGCTACACCTTC.